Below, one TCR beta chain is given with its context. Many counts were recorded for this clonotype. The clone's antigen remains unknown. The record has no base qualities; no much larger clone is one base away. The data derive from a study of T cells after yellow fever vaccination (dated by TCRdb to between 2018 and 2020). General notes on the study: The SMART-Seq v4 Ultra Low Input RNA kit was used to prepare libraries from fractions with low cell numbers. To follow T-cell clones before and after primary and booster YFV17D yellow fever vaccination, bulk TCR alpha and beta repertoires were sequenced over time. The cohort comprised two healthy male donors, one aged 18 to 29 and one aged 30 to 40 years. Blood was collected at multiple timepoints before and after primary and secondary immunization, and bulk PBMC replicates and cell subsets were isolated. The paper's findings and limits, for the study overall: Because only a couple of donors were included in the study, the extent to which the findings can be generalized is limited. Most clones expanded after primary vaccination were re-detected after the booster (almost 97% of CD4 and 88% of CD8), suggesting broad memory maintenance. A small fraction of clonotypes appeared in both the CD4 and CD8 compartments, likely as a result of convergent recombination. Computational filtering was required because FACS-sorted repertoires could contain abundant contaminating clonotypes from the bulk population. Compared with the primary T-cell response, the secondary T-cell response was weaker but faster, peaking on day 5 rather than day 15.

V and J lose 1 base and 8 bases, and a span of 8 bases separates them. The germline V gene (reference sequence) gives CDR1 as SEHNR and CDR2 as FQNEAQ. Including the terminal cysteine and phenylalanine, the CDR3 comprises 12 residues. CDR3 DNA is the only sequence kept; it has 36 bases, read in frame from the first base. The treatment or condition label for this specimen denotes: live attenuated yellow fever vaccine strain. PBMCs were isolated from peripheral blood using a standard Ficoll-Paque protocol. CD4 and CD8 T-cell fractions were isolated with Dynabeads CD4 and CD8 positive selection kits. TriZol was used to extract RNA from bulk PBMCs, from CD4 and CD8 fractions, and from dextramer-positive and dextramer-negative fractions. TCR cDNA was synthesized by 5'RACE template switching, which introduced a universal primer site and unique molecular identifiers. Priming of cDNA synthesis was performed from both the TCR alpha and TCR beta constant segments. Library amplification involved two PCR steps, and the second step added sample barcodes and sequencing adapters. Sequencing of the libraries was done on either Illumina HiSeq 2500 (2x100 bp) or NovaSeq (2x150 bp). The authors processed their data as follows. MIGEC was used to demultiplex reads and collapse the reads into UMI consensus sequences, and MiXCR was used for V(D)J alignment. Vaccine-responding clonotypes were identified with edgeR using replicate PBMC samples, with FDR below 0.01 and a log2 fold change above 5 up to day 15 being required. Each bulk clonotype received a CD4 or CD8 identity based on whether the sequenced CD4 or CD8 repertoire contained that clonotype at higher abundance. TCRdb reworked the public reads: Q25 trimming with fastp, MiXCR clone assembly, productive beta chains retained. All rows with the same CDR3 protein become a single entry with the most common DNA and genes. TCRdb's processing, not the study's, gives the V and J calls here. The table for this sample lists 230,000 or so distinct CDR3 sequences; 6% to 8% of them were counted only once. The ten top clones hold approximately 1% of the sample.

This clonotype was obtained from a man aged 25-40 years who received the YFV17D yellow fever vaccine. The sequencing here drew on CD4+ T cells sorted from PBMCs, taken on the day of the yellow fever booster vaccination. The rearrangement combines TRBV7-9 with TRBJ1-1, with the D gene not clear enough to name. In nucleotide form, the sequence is TGTGCCAGCAGCTTAGTGGAGCAGGAAGCTTTCTTT. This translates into CASSLVEQEAFF.